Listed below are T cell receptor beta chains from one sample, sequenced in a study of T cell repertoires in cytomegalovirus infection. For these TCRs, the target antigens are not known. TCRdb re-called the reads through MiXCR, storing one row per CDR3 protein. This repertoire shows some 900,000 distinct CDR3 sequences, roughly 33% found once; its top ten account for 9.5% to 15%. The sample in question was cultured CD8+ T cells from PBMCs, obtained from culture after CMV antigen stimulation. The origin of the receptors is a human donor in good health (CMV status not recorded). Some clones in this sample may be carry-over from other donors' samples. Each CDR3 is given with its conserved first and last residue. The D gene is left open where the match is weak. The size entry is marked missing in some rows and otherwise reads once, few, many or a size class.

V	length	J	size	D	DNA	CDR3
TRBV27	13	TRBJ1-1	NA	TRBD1	TGTGCCAGCAAGACGGGACAGCAACTTAAAGCTTTCTTT	CASKTGQQLKAFF
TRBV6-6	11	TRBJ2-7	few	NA	TGTGCCACGGGGGAGGCCTACGAGCAGTACTTC	CATGEAYEQYF
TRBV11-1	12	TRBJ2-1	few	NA	TGTGCCAGCAGCTATGGGGGTGTCGAGCAGTTCTTC	CASSYGGVEQFF
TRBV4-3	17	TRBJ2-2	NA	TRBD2	TGCGCCAGCAGCCACCTAGGGAGGGAGGGAGGAACCGGGGAGCTGTTTTTT	CASSHLGREGGTGELFF
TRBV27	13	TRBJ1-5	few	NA	TGTGCCAGCAGCTACAGGCCGGAGCAGCCCCAGCATTTT	CASSYRPEQPQHF
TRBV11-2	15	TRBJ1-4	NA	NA	TGTGCCAGCAGCTTAGGTCGCTACCGCGACGAAAAACTGTTTTTT	CASSLGRYRDEKLFF
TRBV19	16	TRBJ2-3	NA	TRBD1	TGTGCCAGTAGTAACGACGGGACAGGGGGCGCAGATACGCAGTATTTT	CASSNDGTGGADTQYF
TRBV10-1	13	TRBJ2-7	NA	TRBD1	TGCGCCAGCAGTCGGACAGGGGCTCGCGAGCAGTACTTC	CASSRTGAREQYF
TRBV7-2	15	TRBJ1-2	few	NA	TGTGCCAGCAGCTTAGGAGGGGGGGGGGGCTATGGCTACACCTTC	CASSLGGGGGYGYTF
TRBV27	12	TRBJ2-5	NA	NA	TGTGCCGTCGGGCTGGGGGGAAGGACCCAGTACTTC	CAVGLGGRTQYF
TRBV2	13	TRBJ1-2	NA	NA	TGTGCCAGCATGGGCAGGCGTCAAGGTGGCTACACCTTC	CASMGRRQGGYTF
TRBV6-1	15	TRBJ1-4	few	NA	TGTGCCAGCAGCCCAGACACGCCATTCAATGAAAAACTGTTTTTT	CASSPDTPFNEKLFF
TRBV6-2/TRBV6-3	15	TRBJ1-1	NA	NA	TGTGCCAGCAGTTCAAGGACGTCCATGAACACTGAAGCTTTCTTT	CASSSRTSMNTEAFF
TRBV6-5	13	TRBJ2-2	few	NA	TGTGCCAGCAGTTACGAGGCCACCGGGGAGCTGTTTTTT	CASSYEATGELFF
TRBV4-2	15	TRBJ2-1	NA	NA	TGTGCCAGCAGCCAAGATCCGGCAGGGTACAATGAGCAGTTCTTC	CASSQDPAGYNEQFF
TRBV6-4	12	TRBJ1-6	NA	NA	TGTGCCAGCAGTGACGGACGTTCACCCCTCCACTTT	CASSDGRSPLHF
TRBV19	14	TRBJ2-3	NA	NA	TGTGCCAGTAGTATAGATCCCGGAGGAGATACGCAGTATTTT	CASSIDPGGDTQYF
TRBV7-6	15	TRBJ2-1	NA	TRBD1	TGTGCCAGCAGCCGTACCGGGACAGGTAACAATGAGCAGTTCTTC	CASSRTGTGNNEQFF
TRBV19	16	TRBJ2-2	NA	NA	TGTGCCAGTTCATTTAAGGGGGGAATGAGCACCGGGGAGCTGTTTTTT	CASSFKGGMSTGELFF
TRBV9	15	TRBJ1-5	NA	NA	TGTGCCAGCAACCTAGCCGGGGGTTTACATCAGCCCCAGCATTTT	CASNLAGGLHQPQHF
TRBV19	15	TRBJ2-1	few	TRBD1	TGTGCCAGTAGTATAACAGGGGCCCTGTACAATGAGCAGTTCTTC	CASSITGALYNEQFF
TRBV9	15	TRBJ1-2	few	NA	TGTGCCAGCAGCGTAGGTCCCGAAGTCGGACGCGGCTACACCTTC	CASSVGPEVGRGYTF
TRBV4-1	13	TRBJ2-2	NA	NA	TGCGCCAGCAGCCAAGAGGCTACCGGGGAGCTGTTTTTT	CASSQEATGELFF
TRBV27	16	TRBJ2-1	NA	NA	TGTGCCAGCAGGAGGGGGGGGCCGACTACGGCCAATGAGCAGTTCTTC	CASRRGGPTTANEQFF
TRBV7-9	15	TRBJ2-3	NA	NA	TGTGCCAGCAGTTCTACAGACTACTACACAGATACGCAGTATTTT	CASSSTDYYTDTQYF
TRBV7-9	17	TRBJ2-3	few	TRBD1	TGTGCCAGCAGTCTTTCTTTGCGACAGGGAACCACAGATACGCAGTATTTT	CASSLSLRQGTTDTQYF
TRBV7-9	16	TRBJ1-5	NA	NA	TGTGCCAACAGTCCCCGACAGGATTATAGCAATCAGCCCCAGCATTTT	CANSPRQDYSNQPQHF
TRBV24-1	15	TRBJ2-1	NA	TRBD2	TGTGCCACCAGTGATCCGGGCAGCGGGGGTAATGAGCAGTTCTTC	CATSDPGSGGNEQFF
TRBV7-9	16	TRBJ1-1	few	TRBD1	TGTGCCAGCAGCTTAGGTACAGGGGCCCCAGAGCCTGAAGCTTTCTTT	CASSLGTGAPEPEAFF
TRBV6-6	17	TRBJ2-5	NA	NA	TGTGCCAGCAGTTACCCCCCGGGGGCGGGCGGAAAAGAGACCCAGTACTTC	CASSYPPGAGGKETQYF
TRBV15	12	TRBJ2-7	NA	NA	TGTGCCACCAGCAGAGCGTTGGACGAGCAGTACTTC	CATSRALDEQYF
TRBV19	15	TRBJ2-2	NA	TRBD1	TGTGCCAGTAGGTTTCCACAGGGGGCCACCGGGGAGCTGTTTTTT	CASRFPQGATGELFF
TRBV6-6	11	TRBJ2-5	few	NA	TGTGCCAGCAGTTATTCGGGAAGCCAGTACTTC	CASSYSGSQYF
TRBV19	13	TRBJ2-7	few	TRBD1	TGTGCCAGTAGTATCGGACAGGGCAACGAGCAGTACTTC	CASSIGQGNEQYF
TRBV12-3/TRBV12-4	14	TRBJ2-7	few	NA	TGTGCCAGCAGGCCGGGAAGTTCTCCCTACGAGCAGTACTTC	CASRPGSSPYEQYF
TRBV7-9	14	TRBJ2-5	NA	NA	TGTGCCAGCAGCTCTGGGTTGGGGATTGAGACCCAGTACTTC	CASSSGLGIETQYF
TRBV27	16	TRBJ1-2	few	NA	TGTGCCAGCAGTTTATCAAGGGGCACCCTTAACTATGGCTACACCTTC	CASSLSRGTLNYGYTF
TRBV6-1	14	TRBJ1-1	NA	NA	TGTGCCAGCAGTGATTTCCAGGGGAACACTGAAGCTTTCTTT	CASSDFQGNTEAFF
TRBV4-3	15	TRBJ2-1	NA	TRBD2	TGCGCCAGCAGCCACACTAGCGGGGCTTACAATGAGCAGTTCTTC	CASSHTSGAYNEQFF
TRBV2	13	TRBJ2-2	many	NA	TGTGCCAGCTGGTCCGGGAACACCGGGGAGCTGTTTTTT	CASWSGNTGELFF
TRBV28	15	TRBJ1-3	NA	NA	TGTGCCAGCAGTCTCTACGGGACCCCTGGAAACACCATATATTTT	CASSLYGTPGNTIYF
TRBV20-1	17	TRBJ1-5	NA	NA	TGCAGTGGACTCCGGGCCGCTTCCCTTTCTAGCAATCAGCCCCAGCATTTT	CSGLRAASLSSNQPQHF
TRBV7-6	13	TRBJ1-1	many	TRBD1	TGTGCCAGCGGTCAGGGGGCGAGCACTGAAGCTTTCTTT	CASGQGASTEAFF